A selection of T cell receptor beta chains follows, all from one sample in a study of CD8+ T cells in alopecia areata. Sequenced by immunoSEQ multiplex PCR; TCRdb stores in-frame clones only, minus some. Among about 190,000 clones listed, approximately 60% were seen once. This specimen was CD4+ T cells sorted from blood, taken at week 4, from a patient treated with tofacitinib. All receptors come from a human donor with alopecia areata. Both conserved end residues are part of each CDR3. The order of the fields is D gene, clone size, J gene, V gene, CDR3 DNA, CDR3 protein. A D gene is named only where the DNA matches it firmly. The listing skips clone size in some rows; elsewhere it reads once, few, many or a size class.

- | few | TRBJ2-7 | TRBV4-1 | TGCGCCAGCAGCCGGATTATTCAGGTTTCCTACGAGCAGTACTTC | CASSRIIQVSYEQYF
- | - | TRBJ2-7 | TRBV30 | TGTGCCTGGAACCAGGTCCAGAGCTACGAGCAGTACTTC | CAWNQVQSYEQYF
TRBD1 | once | TRBJ1-2 | TRBV6-5 | TGTGCCAGCAGCCGAACCCGACAGGGGGGCTCTGGCTACACCTTC | CASSRTRQGGSGYTF
TRBD1 | - | TRBJ2-5 | TRBV4-2 | TGTGCCAGCAGCCAACAGGGGGCTGCTGAGACCCAGTACTTC | CASSQQGAAETQYF
- | - | TRBJ2-3 | TRBV14 | TGTGCCAGCAGCCCGAGGGTCGGTTTCACAGATACGCAGTATTTT | CASSPRVGFTDTQYF
TRBD1 | - | TRBJ1-5 | TRBV29-1 | TGCAGCGTAAGGACAGGGAGCAATCAGCCCCAGCATTTT | CSVRTGSNQPQHF
- | - | TRBJ2-6 | TRBV25-1 | TGTGCCAGCAGTGGGGGCAGCTCTGGGGCCAACGTCCTGACTTTC | CASSGGSSGANVLTF
- | - | TRBJ1-1 | TRBV29-1 | TGCAGCGTTGAAGGATTAATGAACACTGAAGCTTTCTTT | CSVEGLMNTEAFF
TRBD1 | - | TRBJ1-5 | TRBV5-1 | TGCGCCAGCAGCTTAACAGGGGGAGGCAATCAGCCCCAGCATTTT | CASSLTGGGNQPQHF
- | few | TRBJ1-4 | TRBV10-3 | TGTGCCATCAGTGAGTCAGGTGAAAAACTGTTTTTT | CAISESGEKLFF
- | - | TRBJ1-2 | TRBV7-8 | TGTGCCAGCAGCTTAAGATTGCAGGGAGGTGGCTACACCTTC | CASSLRLQGGGYTF
TRBD2 | - | TRBJ2-2 | TRBV27 | TGTGCCAGCAGCCCCCCGATTTGGGCGGGAGGGCCTTTCGGGGAGCTGTTTTTT | CASSPPIWAGGPFGELFF
TRBD1 | - | TRBJ2-7 | TRBV11-2 | TGTGCCAGCAGCCCCGACAGGGGTGGCTACGAGCAGTACTTC | CASSPDRGGYEQYF
TRBD1 | - | TRBJ1-5 | TRBV28 | TGTGCCAGCAGTTCGGACAGGGATCAGCCCCAGCATTTT | CASSSDRDQPQHF
- | - | TRBJ2-6 | TRBV5-1 | TGCGCCAGCAGCTTAACAGGAGCTGGGGCCAACGTCCTGACTTTC | CASSLTGAGANVLTF
TRBD2 | - | TRBJ2-2 | TRBV9 | TGTGCCAGCAGCAACAACGGACTAGCGTTCGGGGAGCTGTTTTTT | CASSNNGLAFGELFF
- | - | TRBJ1-1 | TRBV30 | TGTGCCTGGAGTGGCCGGGCGAACACTGAAGCTTTCTTT | CAWSGRANTEAFF
- | few | TRBJ1-2 | TRBV19 | TGTGCCAGTACTCACCCTGGGGAATACTATGGCTACACCTTC | CASTHPGEYYGYTF
- | few | TRBJ1-3 | TRBV29-1 | TGCAGCGTCCTTGTTGGCTCTGGAAACACCATATATTTT | CSVLVGSGNTIYF
- | few | TRBJ2-3 | TRBV29-1 | TGCAGCGCCGGAGGTGGAGATACGCAGTATTTT | CSAGGGDTQYF
TRBD2 | - | TRBJ2-1 | TRBV14 | TGTGCCAGCAGCCAAGCACTAGCGGGAGACGGTAATGAGCAGTTCTTC | CASSQALAGDGNEQFF
TRBD2 | - | TRBJ2-5 | TRBV6-5 | TGTGCCAGCAGTTATACGGGAGGGAGGGAGACCCAGTACTTC | CASSYTGGRETQYF
- | - | TRBJ2-5 | TRBV15 | TGTGCCACCAGCTTCGGGGAGACCCAGTACTTC | CATSFGETQYF
- | - | TRBJ1-1 | TRBV30 | TGTGCCTGGAGTCTGAGGACTGAAGCTTTCTTT | CAWSLRTEAFF
- | - | TRBJ1-5 | TRBV6-6 | TGTGCCAGCAGTTACTACATGGGTTCCGATCAGCCCCAGCATTTT | CASSYYMGSDQPQHF
TRBD2 | - | TRBJ2-7 | TRBV25-1 | TGTGCCAGCAGCCCTAGCGGGAGATACGAGCAGTACTTC | CASSPSGRYEQYF
- | - | TRBJ1-2 | TRBV5-1 | TGCGCCAGCAGCTTTACAGCTAACTATGGCTACACCTTC | CASSFTANYGYTF
- | - | TRBJ2-3 | TRBV7-9 | TGTGCCAGCAGCTTTTCCAGTCCCCACGATACGCAGTATTTT | CASSFSSPHDTQYF
- | - | TRBJ1-2 | TRBV6-1 | TGTGCCAGCAGTGAAATTTGGGACTCAGGGCGGAATGGCTACACCTTC | CASSEIWDSGRNGYTF
- | - | TRBJ2-1 | TRBV15 | TGTGCCACCAGCTTGGAGTCCTACAATGAGCAGTTCTTC | CATSLESYNEQFF
TRBD1 | - | TRBJ2-2 | TRBV10-3 | TGTGCCATCAGAGGGGGCGTCGGGGAGCTGTTTTTT | CAIRGGVGELFF
TRBD1 | - | TRBJ1-2 | TRBV27 | TGTGCCAGCAGTTTCAACCAGGGGGTATATGGCTACACCTTC | CASSFNQGVYGYTF
- | few | TRBJ1-1 | TRBV25-1 | TGTGCCAGCAGACGGGGGGGGGTATCTGAAGCTTTCTTT | CASRRGGVSEAFF
- | - | TRBJ2-2 | TRBV27 | TGTGCCAGCAGTTCCGCCTTTCGGGGCGGTACCGGGGAGCTGTTTTTT | CASSSAFRGGTGELFF
TRBD1 | - | TRBJ2-5 | TRBV29-1 | TGCAGCGTTGAAACGGGACAGGGAGGGGAGACCCAGTACTTC | CSVETGQGGETQYF
TRBD1 | few | TRBJ2-2 | TRBV29-1 | TGCAGCGTTGGGTGGACAGGGTCCGGGGAGCTGTTTTTT | CSVGWTGSGELFF
TRBD2 | - | TRBJ2-1 | TRBV29-1 | TGCAGCGTTGCCCGGACTAGCGGAGGGGGCAATGAGCAGTTCTTC | CSVARTSGGGNEQFF